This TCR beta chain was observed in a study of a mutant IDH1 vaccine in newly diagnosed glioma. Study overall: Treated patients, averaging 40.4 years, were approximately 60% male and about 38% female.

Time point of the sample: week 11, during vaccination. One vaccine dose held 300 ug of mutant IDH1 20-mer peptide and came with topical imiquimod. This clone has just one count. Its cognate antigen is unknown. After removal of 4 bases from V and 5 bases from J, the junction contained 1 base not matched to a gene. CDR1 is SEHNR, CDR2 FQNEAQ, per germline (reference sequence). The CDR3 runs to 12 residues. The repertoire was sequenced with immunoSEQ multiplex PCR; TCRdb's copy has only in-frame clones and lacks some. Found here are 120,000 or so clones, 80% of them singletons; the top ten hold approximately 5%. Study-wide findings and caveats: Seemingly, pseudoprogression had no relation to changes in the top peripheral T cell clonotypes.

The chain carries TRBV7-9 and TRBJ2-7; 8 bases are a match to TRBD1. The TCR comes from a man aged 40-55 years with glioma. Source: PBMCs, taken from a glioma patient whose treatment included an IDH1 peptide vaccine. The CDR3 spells CASSYRGDEQYF. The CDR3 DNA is TGTGCCAGCAGCTACAGGGGGGACGAGCAGTACTTC.